This TCR beta chain derives from a study of T-cell memory formation after mild COVID-19. Each CDR3 protein gets one entry after TCRdb re-called the 5' RACE reads with MiXCR. The table lists 100,000 or so distinct CDR3 sequences, roughly 11% of them singletons, with about two fifths in the top ten. Germline lookup yields CDR1 LGHNA and CDR2 YNFKEQ. V dropped 1 base and J dropped 13 bases, with 14 bases sitting between them. There are 14 residues in the CDR3. General observations from the study: Contracting clones, day 15 to 85, had balanced CD4/CD8, and later expanders favored CD4+.

This clonotype appeared many times. Antigen: not known. The chain uses TRBV4-2 and TRBJ1-6; D ambiguous. This receptor was identified in a man in his late teens or twenties who had mild COVID-19 (a few samples of this study predate the infection). Cell type and time point are not known. The sample taken for sequencing was PBMCs or a T cell subset sorted from them (not recorded which). As DNA, the CDR3 is TGTGCCAGCAGCCAAGGGCACGGTAGTTCCCCCCTCCACTTT. This gives the protein CASSQGHGSSPLHF.